Listed below are T cell receptor beta chains from one sample, sequenced in a study of Tregs in tolerant kidney transplant recipients. Measured with immunoSEQ multiplex PCR; TCRdb has only the in-frame clones, and not every one. This table has roughly 120,000 clones, around nine tenths appearing once. Sequenced input: CD4+ T cells from blood. The receptors were sampled from a human donor in good health. Both conserved end residues are part of each CDR3. D genes are given only for firm matches.

len,j_gene,v_gene,d_gene,CDR3nt,CDR3aa
15,TRBJ2-3,TRBV6-1,TRBD1,TGTGCCAGCAGTGAGGACAGGAGGTCGGCAGATACGCAGTATTTT,CASSEDRRSADTQYF
15,TRBJ2-7,TRBV7-6,-,TGTGCCAGCAGTGAAGATACAGGGTTCCCGATCAGTCAGTACTTC,CASSEDTGFPISQYF
16,TRBJ1-1,TRBV5-1,TRBD1,TGCGCCAGCAGCTTGTATCACCCGACAGGGGACACTGAAGCTTTCTTT,CASSLYHPTGDTEAFF
17,TRBJ2-7,TRBV19,TRBD2,TGTGCCAGTAGTTTGATGGGCGGGAGTCCCTTTCCCTACGAGCAGTACTTC,CASSLMGGSPFPYEQYF
14,TRBJ1-4,TRBV18,-,TGTGCCAGCTCACCCTGGGAGGGTAATGAAAAACTGTTTTTT,CASSPWEGNEKLFF
14,TRBJ1-4,TRBV6-6,-,TGTGCCAGCAGTAACGCAGGGGCCAATGAAAAACTGTTTTTT,CASSNAGANEKLFF
17,TRBJ2-3,TRBV10-3,TRBD2,TGTGCCATCAGTGAGTCCTCTAGCGGGAGACGCACAGATACGCAGTATTTT,CAISESSSGRRTDTQYF
15,TRBJ2-3,TRBV30,-,TGTGCCTGGAGTTCGGCGGGCCCACGACCAGATACGCAGTATTTT,CAWSSAGPRPDTQYF
12,TRBJ2-7,TRBV7-2,-,TGTGCCAGCAGCCAGTCGCGGACAGCCCAGTACTTC,CASSQSRTAQYF
13,TRBJ1-2,TRBV6-6,-,TGTGCCAGCAGTCCCGGCGGGTCGTATGGCTACACCTTC,CASSPGGSYGYTF